What follows is one T cell receptor beta chain and its context. Clones were read by immunoSEQ multiplex PCR, and TCRdb kept only the in-frame ones, dropping some. The table has 200,000 to 250,000 clones, 90% seen once; the top ten hold approximately 1.1%. The data were taken from a study of blood T cell repertoires in COVID-19. Per the germline V gene, CDR1 is MNHEY and CDR2 is SMNVEV (reference sequence). Deletions cut 4 bases from V and 8 bases from J, with 17 bases between. This CDR3 is 14 amino acids long. V is TRBV27 and J is TRBJ1-2, with D maybe TRBD1 (5 bases). Sequencing used PBMCs or T cells enriched from blood (not recorded which). The origin of this receptor is a young man who had recovered from COVID-19. The CDR3 DNA reads as TGTGCCAGCAGTTCATTCCCTGCCCGGGGGGGCTACACCTTC. Protein product: CASSSFPARGGYTF.